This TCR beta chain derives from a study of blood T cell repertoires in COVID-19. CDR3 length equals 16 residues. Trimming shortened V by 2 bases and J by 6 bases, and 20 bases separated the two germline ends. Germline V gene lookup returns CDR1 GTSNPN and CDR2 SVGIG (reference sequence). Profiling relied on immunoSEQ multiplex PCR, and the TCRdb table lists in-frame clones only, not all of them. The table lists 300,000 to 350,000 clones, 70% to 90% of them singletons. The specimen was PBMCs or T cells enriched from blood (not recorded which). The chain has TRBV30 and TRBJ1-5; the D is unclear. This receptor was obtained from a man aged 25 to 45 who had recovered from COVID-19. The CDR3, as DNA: TGTGCCTGGAGTCCCTCTCCGGGTACCGTGGCTCAGCCCCAGCATTTT. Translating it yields CAWSPSPGTVAQPQHF.